This T cell receptor beta chain originates from a study of CD8 T cells in Susac syndrome. This clonotype was picked up one time. cDNA came from about 0.5 to 1 ug RNA primed by random hexamers. Amplification of TCR beta CDR3 spanned 54 Vbeta and 13 Jbeta via immunoSEQ multiplex PCR. A single record per CDR3 protein comes from TCRdb applying MiXCR to the immunoSEQ multiplex PCR reads. The profile covers 150,000 to 190,000 distinct CDR3 sequences, with approximately 96% appearing a single time and more than 0.2% taken by the ten largest. Sequencing of TCR beta was undertaken in CD8+ and CD4+ T cells derived from blood. The multiple sclerosis controls comprised treatment-naive patients whose relapsing-remitting disease was stable or active. TEMRA cells underwent FACS enrichment and CD8+ and CD4+ T cells underwent negative isolation. The V and J ends lost 4 bases and 4 bases, in that order; junction bases with no gene match: 7. This CDR3 is built from 16 residues. CDR1 is SGHRS and CDR2 is YFSETQ in the germline V gene.

Material for sequencing was CD8+ T cells from PBMCs. The TCR was taken from a human donor with multiple sclerosis. J is TRBJ1-6 and V is TRBV5-1; 8 positions match TRBD1. CDR3 protein: CASSKGQVDYNSPLHF. The DNA for the CDR3 is TGCGCCAGCAGCAAGGGACAGGTGGATTATAATTCACCCCTCCACTTT.